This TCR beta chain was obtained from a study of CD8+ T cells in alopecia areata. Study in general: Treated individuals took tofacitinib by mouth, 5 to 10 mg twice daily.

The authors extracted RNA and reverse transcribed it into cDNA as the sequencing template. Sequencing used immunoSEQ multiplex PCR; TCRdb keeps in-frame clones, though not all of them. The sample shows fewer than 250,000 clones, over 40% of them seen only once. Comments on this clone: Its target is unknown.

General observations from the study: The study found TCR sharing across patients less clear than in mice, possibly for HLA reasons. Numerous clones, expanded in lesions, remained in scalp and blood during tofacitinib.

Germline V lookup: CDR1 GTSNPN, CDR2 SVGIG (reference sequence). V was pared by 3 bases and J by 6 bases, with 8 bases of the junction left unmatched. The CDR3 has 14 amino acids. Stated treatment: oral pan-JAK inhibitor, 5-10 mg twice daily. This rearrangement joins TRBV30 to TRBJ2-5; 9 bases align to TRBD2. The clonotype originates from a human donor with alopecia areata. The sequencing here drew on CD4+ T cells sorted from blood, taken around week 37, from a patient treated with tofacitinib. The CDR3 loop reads CAWRGSGSRKTQYF. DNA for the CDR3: TGTGCCTGGAGGGGTAGCGGGAGTCGTAAGACCCAGTACTTC. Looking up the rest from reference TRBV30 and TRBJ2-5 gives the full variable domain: SQTIHQWPATLVQPVGSPLSLECTVEGTSNPNLYWYRQAAGRGLQLLFYSVGIGQISSEVPQNLSASRPQDRQFILSSKKLLLSDSGFYLCAWRGSGSRKTQYFGPGTRLLVL.